Listed below are T cell receptor beta chains from one sample, sequenced in a study of beta chain features in type 1 diabetes. Data came from immunoSEQ multiplex PCR; TCRdb stores just in-frame clones and leaves some out. Here the sample spans under 250,000 clones, around 14% being singletons. Sequenced: naive CD4+ T cells from blood. The receptors derive from a woman aged 40 to 55 in good health. Each CDR3 is given with its conserved first and last residue. A D gene is named only where the DNA matches it firmly. The size entry is marked missing in some rows and otherwise reads once, few, many or a size class.

V,size,D,J,DNA,CDR3
TRBV19,-,-,TRBJ1-5,TGTGCCAGTAGTCCCACGGGATCCGGTCAGCCCCAGCATTTT,CASSPTGSGQPQHF
TRBV29-1,many,-,TRBJ2-6,TGCAGCGTTGGTCCCTTCTCTGGGGCCAACGTCCTGACTTTC,CSVGPFSGANVLTF
TRBV9,-,-,TRBJ2-1,TGTGCCAGCAGTGGGGTACTAGATGAGCAGTTCTTC,CASSGVLDEQFF
TRBV18,-,-,TRBJ1-3,TGTGCCAGCTCACCGGCAGGGGCCTCTGGAAACACCATATATTTT,CASSPAGASGNTIYF
TRBV5-8,few,-,TRBJ2-7,TGTGCCAGCAGCTCTTCTAGGAGCTACGAGCAGTACTTC,CASSSSRSYEQYF
TRBV11-2,-,-,TRBJ2-1,TGTGCCAGCACCCTTTCATTCGGGGTTGGCTACAATGAGCAGTTCTTC,CASTLSFGVGYNEQFF
TRBV5-1,few,-,TRBJ1-1,TGCGCCAGCAGCTTGGAGGCGGCTAGAGGCACTGAAGCTTTCTTT,CASSLEAARGTEAFF
TRBV27,-,-,TRBJ1-1,TGTGCCAGCACGGTGCAAGCTTTCTTT,CASTVQAFF
TRBV7-2,-,-,TRBJ1-5,TGTGCCAGCAGCTCTACAGGGACCCTCCCTCAGCCCCAGCATTTT,CASSSTGTLPQPQHF
TRBV5-1,few,TRBD1,TRBJ1-5,TGCGCCAGCAGCCCGGACAGGGGTGATCAGCCCCAGCATTTT,CASSPDRGDQPQHF
TRBV18,-,-,TRBJ1-6,TGTGCCAGCTCACCACCGGGGCCCTTTTCGGGTACACCCCTCCACTTT,CASSPPGPFSGTPLHF
TRBV9,few,TRBD2,TRBJ2-5,TGTGCCAGCAGTGTGACTAGCGGCGGAGAGACCCAGTACTTC,CASSVTSGGETQYF
TRBV29-1,-,TRBD1,TRBJ1-3,TGCAGCGTTGGGCCGACAGGGGCGGGAAACACCATATATTTT,CSVGPTGAGNTIYF
TRBV6-1,-,-,TRBJ2-7,TGTGCCAGCAGTGCGCGCGGGCCCGGGATAACCTCCTACGAGCAGTACTTC,CASSARGPGITSYEQYF
TRBV5-4,-,TRBD1,TRBJ2-2,TGTGCCAGCAGCTTGGTACCGGGACAGGGTGTCGGGGAGCTGTTTTTT,CASSLVPGQGVGELFF
TRBV10-1,few,TRBD2,TRBJ2-3,TGCGCCAGCAGGGCTAGCGGGGTCCTGGATACGCAGTATTTT,CASRASGVLDTQYF
TRBV5-4,few,-,TRBJ1-2,TGTGCCAGCGGCATACCCTTGGGGGGTGGAAGCTATGGCTACACCTTC,CASGIPLGGGSYGYTF
TRBV25-1,-,-,TRBJ2-7,TGTGCCAGCAAAGGCCTAGCCGCGCCCTACGAGCAGTACTTC,CASKGLAAPYEQYF
TRBV29-1,few,-,TRBJ1-1,TGCAGCGTTGATTGCGAGGGCGTAGGGTGGGACACTGAAGCTTTCTTT,CSVDCEGVGWDTEAFF
TRBV5-4,-,-,TRBJ1-6,TGTGCCAGCAGCTTGCCGGGGGTCCATAATTCACCCCTCCACTTT,CASSLPGVHNSPLHF
TRBV29-1,few,-,TRBJ1-5,TGCAGCGTTGAAGAGGTCCAGGTGGCCCGATGTGTCCTAAGCCAGCCCCAGCATTTT,CSVEEVQVARCVLSQPQHF
TRBV4-1,-,TRBD2,TRBJ2-2,TGCGCCAGCAGCCATCTGGGACTAGCGGGGACCGGGGAGCTGTTTTTT,CASSHLGLAGTGELFF
TRBV18,-,TRBD1,TRBJ1-6,TGTGCCAGCTCTCGACAGGGCCAGAATTCACCCCTCCACTTT,CASSRQGQNSPLHF
TRBV7-2,few,TRBD1,TRBJ2-2,TGTGCCAGCAGCCGGGACAGGGGTTACACCGGGGAGCTGTTTTTT,CASSRDRGYTGELFF
TRBV11-2,-,-,TRBJ2-7,TGTGCCAGCAGCTTGGCCAGGTCCTCCTACGAGCAGTACTTC,CASSLARSSYEQYF
TRBV6-5,few,TRBD2,TRBJ2-2,TGTGCCAGCAAAAGCGGGGGGAACACCGGGGAGCTGTTTTTT,CASKSGGNTGELFF
TRBV6-1,few,-,TRBJ2-1,TGTGCCAGCAGTGTTCCGCAGGGGAGAGGCGATGAGCAGTTCTTC,CASSVPQGRGDEQFF
TRBV5-1,few,TRBD1,TRBJ2-3,TGCGCCAGCAGCCCGGGACAGGCTTCAGATACGCAGTATTTT,CASSPGQASDTQYF
TRBV6-1,-,TRBD2,TRBJ2-5,TGTGCCAGCAGTTCCCGGCGGGGGCAAGAGACCCAGTACTTC,CASSSRRGQETQYF
TRBV7-2,-,TRBD1,TRBJ2-5,TGTGCCAGCAGCATTCCGAGGGGGCGCGAGGAGACCCAGTACTTC,CASSIPRGREETQYF
TRBV6-1,-,TRBD2,TRBJ2-3,TGTGCCAGCAGAACTAGCGGGTGGAGGACAGATACGCAGTATTTT,CASRTSGWRTDTQYF
TRBV9,-,TRBD2,TRBJ2-1,TGTGCCAGCAGCGGGGGGGGTGAGCAGTTCTTC,CASSGGGEQFF
TRBV29-1,-,TRBD1,TRBJ2-1,TGCAGCGTTGCCAGGTGGACAGGGGCGAACAATGAGCAGTTCTTC,CSVARWTGANNEQFF
TRBV4-3,-,TRBD2,TRBJ2-3,TGCGCCAGCAGCCAAGAAGGGACTAGCGGGGGGGCCTCCCAACAATGGACGCAGTATTTT,CASSQEGTSGGASQQWTQYF
TRBV9,-,-,TRBJ2-5,TGTGCCAGCAGCGTCGGACAGTTTCCAGGGACCCAGTACTTC,CASSVGQFPGTQYF
TRBV2,-,-,TRBJ2-2,TGTGCCAGCAGTGAAACAGGGATGGACACCGGGGAGCTGTTTTTT,CASSETGMDTGELFF
TRBV5-6,-,TRBD1,TRBJ1-1,TGTGCCAGCAGCCGAGGACAGGGATTCACTGAAGCTTTCTTT,CASSRGQGFTEAFF
TRBV6-4,few,-,TRBJ2-1,TGTGCCAGCAGTGATCGTCCGGTTGGTGAGCAGTTCTTC,CASSDRPVGEQFF
TRBV2,few,TRBD2,TRBJ2-1,TGTGCCATCCCTGCGGGGGGGTCCTACAATGAGCAGTTCTTC,CAIPAGGSYNEQFF
TRBV9,few,TRBD1,TRBJ1-6,TGTGCCAGCAGCGGGACCGGGACAGTGAATTCACCCCTCCACTTT,CASSGTGTVNSPLHF